One T cell receptor (beta chain) is described in this entry. Its antigen is unidentified. Germline is not matched at one junction end, which may reflect a read error. This sample was taken from a study of cytomegalovirus exposure and HLA in healthy donors. Study results and caveats: Being indistinguishable, some V segments were excluded, TRBV6-2 and TRBV6-3 among them. Reported findings show TCR beta sequences accurately forecast HLA-A and HLA-B alleles in most subjects. Among the most significant clusters, several appeared linked to common viral pathogens in a later analysis. In a later analysis, an Asian-associated ancestry cluster reportedly showed fewer N-insertions than the 666-donor mean.

Use of 60 Vbeta and 13 Jbeta primers characterized the PCR. The method was immunoSEQ multiplex PCR; TCRdb's version includes in-frame clones alone and lacks a portion of them. The data contain more than 95,000 clones, about four fifths of them singletons. CDR3 length: 17 residues. Per the germline V gene, CDR1 is SEHNR and CDR2 is FQNEAQ (reference sequence). The chain is built from TRBV7-9 and TRBJ2-7; possible D gene TRBD2, 5 bases. The sequence was obtained from a woman in her twenties or thirties in good health and CMV-seronegative. Sequencing was carried out using PBMCs. As DNA, the CDR3 is TGTTCCAGCAGCCAACCGCGTAAGAAAGGACGCGCGGGCGAGCAGTACTTC. Translating gives CSSSQPRKKGRAGEQYF.